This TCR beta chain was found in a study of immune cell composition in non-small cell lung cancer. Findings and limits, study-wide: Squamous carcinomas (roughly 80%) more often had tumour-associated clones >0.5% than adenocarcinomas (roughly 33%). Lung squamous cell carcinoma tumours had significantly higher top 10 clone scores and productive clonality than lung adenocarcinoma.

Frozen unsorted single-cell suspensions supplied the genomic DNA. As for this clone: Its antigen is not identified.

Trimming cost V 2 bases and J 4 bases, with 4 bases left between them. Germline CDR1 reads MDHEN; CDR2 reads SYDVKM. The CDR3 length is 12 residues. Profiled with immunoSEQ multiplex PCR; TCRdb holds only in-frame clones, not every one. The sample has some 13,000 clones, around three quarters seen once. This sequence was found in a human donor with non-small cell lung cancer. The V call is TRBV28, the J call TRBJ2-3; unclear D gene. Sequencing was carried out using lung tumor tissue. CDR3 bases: TGTGCCAGCAGTTTAATATCAGATACGCAGTATTTT. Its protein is CASSLISDTQYF. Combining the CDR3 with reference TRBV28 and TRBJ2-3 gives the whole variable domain DVKVTQSSRYLVKRTGEKVFLECVQDMDHENMFWYRQDPGLGLRLIYFSYDVKMKEKGDIPEGYSVSREKKERFSLILESASTNQTSMYLCASSLISDTQYFGPGTRLTVL.